Below are 18 T cell receptor beta chains sequenced from a single sample in a study of blood T cells in healthy people across ages (dated by TCRdb to 2014 to 2015). Library preparation employed 5' RACE. The reads were generated on an Illumina HiSeq 2500. A second PCR of about 7 to 12 cycles was run with a J-beta primer mix and a sample-barcoded 5' primer. TCRdb cleaned the public reads at Q25 with fastp, built clones with MiXCR and kept in-frame beta chains. Every CDR3 protein is listed once, alongside the most common genes and DNA of its rows. This sample is represented by over 1.5 million distinct CDR3 sequences; 49% of them were singletons. Of the sample, approximately 2% falls within the top ten clones. What was sequenced was blood. The receptors come from a middle-aged woman in good health.

The chain uses TRBV21-1 and TRBJ2-4; the D segment call TRBD1 is taken from the table without a DNA check. The J call is doubtful: the DNA matches TRBJ2-7 better. TRBV21-1 is listed as a pseudogene. The CDR3 runs to 14 residues. The CDR3 DNA reads TGTGCCAGCAGCCAACCCCGGGGTCGAGACGAGCAGTACTTC. This encodes CASSQPRGRDEQYF.

The V call is TRBV4-3, the J call TRBJ2-5, with D perhaps matching TRBD1 (6 bases). The CDR3 contains 16 residues. The V gene lost 3 bases and the J gene lost 5 bases, with 19 bases spanning the gap. The germline V gene encodes CDR1 LGHNA and CDR2 YSLEER. CDR3: CASSQARGPLEETQYF. The CDR3 DNA is TGCGCCAGCAGCCAGGCCAGGGGACCTTTGGAGGAGACCCAGTACTTC.

V gene TRBV9 combines with J gene TRBJ2-1; D may match TRBD1 or TRBD2 (6 bases each). CDR3 length: 14 amino acids. Per germline, CDR1 SGDLS and CDR2 YYNGEE. The V gene lost 0 bases and the J gene lost 6 bases, with 10 bases spanning the gap. Written as DNA, the CDR3 is TGTGCCAGCAGCGTAGTATCGGGGGCCAATGAGCAGTTCTTC. This gives the protein CASSVVSGANEQFF.

V usage is TRBV10-3 and J usage is TRBJ2-3; 9 positions agree with TRBD1. Germline V gene sequence: CDR1 ENHRY, CDR2 SYGVKD. This CDR3 is built from 13 residues. V lost 8 bases and J lost 4; bases outside the gene matches: 4. The chain's CDR3 is CAILQGAADTQYF. The CDR3 DNA follows: TGTGCCATCTTACAGGGGGCCGCAGATACGCAGTATTTT.

The rearrangement joins TRBV24-1 to TRBJ2-1, with 11 bases lining up with TRBD2. Unmatched junction bases numbered 11, after V lost 5 bases and J lost 9 bases. Germline V gives CDR1 KGHDR, CDR2 SFDVKD. CDR3 size: 16 residues. In DNA form, the CDR3 reads TGTGCCACCAGTGCCAGTAGCGGGAGGGGAAGCGGTGAGCAGTTCTTC. Residues: CATSASSGRGSGEQFF.

CDR3 sequence reads: CASREDGIYGYTF. CDR3 coding DNA: TGTGCCAGCAGAGAAGACGGGATCTATGGCTACACCTTC. The V and J genes are TRBV6-2 or TRBV6-3 and TRBJ1-2; D is uncertain. CDR1 is MNHEY and CDR2 is SVGEGT in the germline V gene. The CDR3 runs to 13 residues. V was cut by 6 bases and J by 4 bases, with 12 bases left in between.

The chain couples TRBV6-2 or TRBV6-3 to TRBJ1-1; no definite D call. Per germline, CDR1 MNHEY and CDR2 SVGEGT. This CDR3 has 12 residues. The V end lost 7 bases, the J end lost 3 bases, and 9 bases lay between the germline ends. The CDR3 here is CASNRLHTEAFF. CDR3 sequence (DNA): TGTGCCAGCAACCGACTTCACACTGAAGCTTTCTTT.

J is TRBJ2-3 and V is TRBV4-3, with 11 bases fitting TRBD2. Trimming at V came to 4 bases and at J to 2 bases, leaving 5 bases not matched to a gene. The CDR3 has 16 amino acids. Germline CDR1 reads LGHNA; CDR2 reads YSLEER. The CDR3: CASSRGTSGPTDTQYF. DNA for the CDR3: TGCGCCAGCAGCCGTGGGACTAGCGGACCCACAGATACGCAGTATTTT.

The rearrangement uses TRBV4-3 and TRBJ2-5, with TRBD1 identical over 9 bases. V gave up 0 bases and J gave up 5 bases; unmatched junction bases: 7. From germline, CDR1 is LGHNA and CDR2 YSLEER. The CDR3 has 16 residues. The DNA of the CDR3 is TGCGCCAGCAGCCAAGAAACGACAGGGGGGCGCGAGACCCAGTACTTC. Amino acid sequence: CASSQETTGGRETQYF.

The chain uses TRBV12-3 or TRBV12-4 and TRBJ1-2; D gene unclear. V lost 7 bases and J 2 bases, leaving 11 bases between the germline ends. This CDR3 is built from 13 residues. Here the CDR3 DNA reads TGTGCCAGCACACACCATACCAACTATGGCTACACCTTC. It yields the protein CASTHHTNYGYTF.

The chain recombines TRBV29-1 with TRBJ2-1; 9 bases align to TRBD2. J was trimmed by 9 bases and V by 6 bases; bases with no gene match: 9. This CDR3 comprises 13 residues. Germline CDR1 SQVTM, CDR2 ANQGSEA. The CDR3 DNA is TGCAGCGTGAAATCCGGCGGGGGGGGTGAGCAGTTCTTC. This translates into CSVKSGGGGEQFF.

This clonotype has only a few counts. The V and J genes are TRBV6-5 and TRBJ2-5; D not resolved. The CDR3 covers 12 residues. CDR1 and CDR2 (germline): MNHEY, SVGAGI. V lost 8 bases to trimming and J lost 3 bases, with 10 bases between them. The CDR3 region is CASGPGKETQYF. In nucleotides, the CDR3 is TGTGCCAGCGGCCCCGGAAAAGAGACCCAGTACTTC.

This clonotype was counted a few times. The chain employs TRBV2 and TRBJ2-3; 9 nucleotides align to TRBD1. Trimming took 5 bases from V and 7 from J; bases not matched to a gene: 10. The CDR3 contains 15 residues. The V gene's germline CDR1 is SNHLY and CDR2 FYNNEI. CDR3 nucleotides: TGTGCCAGCAGTTACGACGGGACAGGGATTAATACGCAGTATTTT. As protein: CASSYDGTGINTQYF. Drawing the rest from reference TRBV2 and TRBJ2-3, the complete variable domain is EPEVTQTPSHQVTQMGQEVILRCVPISNHLYFYWYRQILGQKVEFLVSFYNNEISEKSEIFDDQFSVERPDGSNFTLKIRSTKLEDSAMYFCASSYDGTGINTQYFGPGTRLTVL.

In its sample, this clonotype was seen once. J is TRBJ2-1 and V is TRBV6-4; D possibly corresponds to TRBD2 (5 bases). V was pared by 5 bases and J by 2 bases, with 10 bases between. Germline V lookup: CDR1 MRHNA, CDR2 SNTAGT. This CDR3 region has 14 residues. For the CDR3, the DNA is TGTGCCAGCAGTTTCGGGGAGCCCTACAATGAGCAGTTCTTC. It specifies CASSFGEPYNEQFF.

In its sample, this clonotype was seen a few times. The gene calls are TRBV20-1 and TRBJ2-7; no clear D gene. The V end lost 3 bases, the J end lost 2 bases, and 8 bases lay between the germline ends. Germline-derived CDR1 and CDR2 are DFQATT and SNEGSKA (reference sequence). The CDR3 runs 12 residues. CDR3 residues: CSARPDPYEQYF. CDR3 DNA: TGCAGTGCTAGGCCCGATCCCTACGAGCAGTACTTC.

The V gene is TRBV4-1, the J gene TRBJ1-5, with a weak D call TRBD1 (5 bases). The germline V gene has CDR1 MGHRA and CDR2 YSYEKL. Trimming removed 0 bases at V and 0 bases at J, with 15 bases between. There are 18 residues in the CDR3. CDR3 amino acids: CASSQDWRGVDSNQPQHF. In DNA, the CDR3 is TGCGCCAGCAGCCAAGACTGGCGGGGGGTGGATAGCAATCAGCCCCAGCATTTT.

The chain recombines TRBV15 with TRBJ1-4, with a weak D call TRBD1 (5 bases). The CDR3 is 14 residues long. V lost 7 bases, J lost 7 bases, and 16 bases lay in between. Germline CDR1 is LNHNV and CDR2 is YYDKDF (reference sequence). The CDR3 region is CATTARGRREKLFF. Written as DNA, the CDR3 is TGTGCCACCACGGCCCGGGGGAGGCGTGAAAAACTGTTTTTT.

Here the CDR3 reads CSARGGRSSHTF. The CDR3 DNA reads as TGCAGTGCTAGGGGAGGCAGGTCTAGCCACACCTTC. V is TRBV20-1 and J is TRBJ1-2; D gene uncertain. V lost 3 bases, J lost 12 bases, and 17 bases lay in between. This CDR3 has 12 residues. Germline CDR1 reads DFQATT; CDR2 reads SNEGSKA (reference sequence).